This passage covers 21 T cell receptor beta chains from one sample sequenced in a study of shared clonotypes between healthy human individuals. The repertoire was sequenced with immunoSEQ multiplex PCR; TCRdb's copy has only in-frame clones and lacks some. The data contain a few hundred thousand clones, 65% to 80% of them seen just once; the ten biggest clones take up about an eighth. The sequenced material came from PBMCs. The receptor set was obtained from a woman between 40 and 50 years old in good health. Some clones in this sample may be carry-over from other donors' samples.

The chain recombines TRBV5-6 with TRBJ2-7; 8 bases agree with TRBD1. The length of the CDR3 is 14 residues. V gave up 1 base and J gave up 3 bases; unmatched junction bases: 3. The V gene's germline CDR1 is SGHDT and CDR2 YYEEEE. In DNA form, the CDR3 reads TGTGCCAGCAGCTTGAGACAGGGGAACTACGAGCAGTACTTC. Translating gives CASSLRQGNYEQYF.

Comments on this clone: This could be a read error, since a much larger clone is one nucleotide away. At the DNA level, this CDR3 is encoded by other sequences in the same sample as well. CDR3 in amino acids: CASRPGLGAIYGYTF. The CDR3 DNA follows: TGTGCCAGCAGACCGGGTCTGGGGGCCATCTATGGCTACACCTTC. The V and J genes are TRBV27 and TRBJ1-2; possibly TRBD1 for D (6 bases). V lost 6 bases and J 4 bases, leaving 18 bases between the germline ends. The germline gives CDR1 MNHEY, CDR2 SMNVEV (reference sequence). The CDR3 is 15 amino acids.

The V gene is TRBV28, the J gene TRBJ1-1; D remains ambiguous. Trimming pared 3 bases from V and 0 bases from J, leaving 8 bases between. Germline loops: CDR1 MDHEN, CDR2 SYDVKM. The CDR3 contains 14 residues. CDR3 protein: CASSFYAVNTEAFF. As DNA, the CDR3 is TGTGCCAGCAGTTTTTATGCGGTGAACACTGAAGCTTTCTTT.

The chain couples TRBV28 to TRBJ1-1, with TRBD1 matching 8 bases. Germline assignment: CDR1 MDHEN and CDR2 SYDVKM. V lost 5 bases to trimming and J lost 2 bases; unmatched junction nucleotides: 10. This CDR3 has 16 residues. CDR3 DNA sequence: TGTGCCAGCAGTCCATCGGACAGGGCGCGTAACACTGAAGCTTTCTTT. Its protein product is CASSPSDRARNTEAFF. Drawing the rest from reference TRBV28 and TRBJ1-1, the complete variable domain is DVKVTQSSRYLVKRTGEKVFLECVQDMDHENMFWYRQDPGLGLRLIYFSYDVKMKEKGDIPEGYSVSREKKERFSLILESASTNQTSMYLCASSPSDRARNTEAFFGQGTRLTVV.

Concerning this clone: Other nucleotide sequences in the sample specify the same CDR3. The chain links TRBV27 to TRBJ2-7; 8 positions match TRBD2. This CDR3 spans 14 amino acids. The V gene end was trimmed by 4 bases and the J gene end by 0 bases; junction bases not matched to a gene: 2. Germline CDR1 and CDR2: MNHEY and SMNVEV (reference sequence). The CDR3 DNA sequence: TGTGCCAGCAGTTCCGGGAGGGCCTCCTACGAGCAGTACTTC. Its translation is CASSSGRASYEQYF.

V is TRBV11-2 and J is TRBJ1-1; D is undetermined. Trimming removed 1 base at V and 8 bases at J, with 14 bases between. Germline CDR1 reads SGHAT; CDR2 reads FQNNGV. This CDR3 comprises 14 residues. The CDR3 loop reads CASSLGYRAREAFF. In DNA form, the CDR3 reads TGTGCCAGCAGCTTAGGGTATAGGGCCCGAGAAGCTTTCTTT. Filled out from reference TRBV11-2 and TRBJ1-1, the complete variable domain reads EAGVAQSPRYKIIEKRQSVAFWCNPISGHATLYWYQQILGQGPKLLIQFQNNGVVDDSQLPKDRFSAERLKGVDSTLKIQPAKLEDSAVYLCASSLGYRAREAFFGQGTRLTVV.

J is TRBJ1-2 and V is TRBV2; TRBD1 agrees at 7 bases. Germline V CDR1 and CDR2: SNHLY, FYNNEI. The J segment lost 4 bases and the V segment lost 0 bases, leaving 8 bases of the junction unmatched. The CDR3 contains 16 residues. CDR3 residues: CASSEALRTGTYGYTF. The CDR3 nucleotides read TGTGCCAGCAGTGAAGCGCTTCGGACAGGTACCTATGGCTACACCTTC. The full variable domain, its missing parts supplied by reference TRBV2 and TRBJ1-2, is EPEVTQTPSHQVTQMGQEVILRCVPISNHLYFYWYRQILGQKVEFLVSFYNNEISEKSEIFDDQFSVERPDGSNFTLKIRSTKLEDSAMYFCASSEALRTGTYGYTFGSGTRLTVV.

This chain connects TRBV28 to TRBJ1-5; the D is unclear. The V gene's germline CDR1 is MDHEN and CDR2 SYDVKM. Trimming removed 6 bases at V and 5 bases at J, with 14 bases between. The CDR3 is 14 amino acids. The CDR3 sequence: CASRPPGAHQPQHF. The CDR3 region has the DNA TGTGCCAGCAGGCCGCCGGGAGCACATCAGCCCCAGCATTTT.

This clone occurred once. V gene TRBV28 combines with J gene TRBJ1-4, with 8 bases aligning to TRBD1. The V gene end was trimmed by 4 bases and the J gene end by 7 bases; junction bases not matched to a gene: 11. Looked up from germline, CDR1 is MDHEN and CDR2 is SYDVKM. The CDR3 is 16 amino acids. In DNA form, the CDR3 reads TGTGCCAGCAGTTCCCCGACAGGGGCGGATCGTGAAAAACTGTTTTTT. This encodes CASSSPTGADREKLFF.

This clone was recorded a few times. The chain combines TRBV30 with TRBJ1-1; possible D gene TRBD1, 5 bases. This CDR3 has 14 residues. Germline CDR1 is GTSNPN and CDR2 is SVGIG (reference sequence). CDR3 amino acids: CTYKPEGARTEAFF. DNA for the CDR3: TGTACATATAAGCCCGAAGGGGCGCGCACTGAAGCTTTCTTT.

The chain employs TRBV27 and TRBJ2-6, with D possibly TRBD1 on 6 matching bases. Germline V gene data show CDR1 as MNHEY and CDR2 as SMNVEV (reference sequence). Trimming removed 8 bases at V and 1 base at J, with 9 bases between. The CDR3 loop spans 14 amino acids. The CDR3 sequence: CASGTGSGANVLTF. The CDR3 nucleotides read TGTGCCAGCGGCACAGGGTCTGGGGCCAACGTCCTGACTTTC.

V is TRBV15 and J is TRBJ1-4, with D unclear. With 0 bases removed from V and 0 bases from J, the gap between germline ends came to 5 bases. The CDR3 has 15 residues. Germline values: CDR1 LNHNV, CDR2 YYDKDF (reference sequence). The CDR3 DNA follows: TGTGCCACCAGCAGAGAGCGCCCAACTAATGAAAAACTGTTTTTT. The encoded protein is CATSRERPTNEKLFF.

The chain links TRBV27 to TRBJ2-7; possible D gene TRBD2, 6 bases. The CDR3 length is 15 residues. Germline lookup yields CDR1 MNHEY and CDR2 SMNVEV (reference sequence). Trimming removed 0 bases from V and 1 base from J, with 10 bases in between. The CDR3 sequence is CASSLSLRGSYEQYF. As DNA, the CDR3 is TGTGCCAGCAGTTTATCGTTGCGGGGTTCCTACGAGCAGTACTTC.

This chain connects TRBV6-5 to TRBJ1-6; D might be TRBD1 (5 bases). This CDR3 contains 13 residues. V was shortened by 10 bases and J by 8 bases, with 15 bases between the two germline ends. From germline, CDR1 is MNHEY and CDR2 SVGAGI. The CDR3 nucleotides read TGTGCCACCCGGAGGGGAGCTGATTCACCCCTCCACTTT. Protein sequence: CATRRGADSPLHF.

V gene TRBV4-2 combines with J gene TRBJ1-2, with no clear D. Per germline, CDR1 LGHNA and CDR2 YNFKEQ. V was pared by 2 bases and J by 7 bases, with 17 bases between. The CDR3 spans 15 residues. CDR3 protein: CASSQLLLKTAGYTF. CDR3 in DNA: TGTGCCAGCAGCCAACTCCTTTTAAAGACTGCTGGCTACACCTTC.

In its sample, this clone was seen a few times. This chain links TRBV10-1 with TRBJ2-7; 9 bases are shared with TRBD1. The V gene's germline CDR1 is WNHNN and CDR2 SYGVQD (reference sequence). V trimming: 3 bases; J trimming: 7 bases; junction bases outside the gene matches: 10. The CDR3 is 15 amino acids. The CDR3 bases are TGCGCCAGCAGTGATACTCCGGGACAGGGAGATGAGCAGTACTTC. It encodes CASSDTPGQGDEQYF.

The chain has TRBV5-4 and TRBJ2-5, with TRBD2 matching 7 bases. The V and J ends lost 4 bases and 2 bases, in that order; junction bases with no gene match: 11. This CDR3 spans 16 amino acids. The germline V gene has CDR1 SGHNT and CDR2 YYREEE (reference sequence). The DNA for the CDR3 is TGTGCCAGCAGCCCCAGCGTGGGGAGGGCTCAAGAGACCCAGTACTTC. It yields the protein CASSPSVGRAQETQYF.

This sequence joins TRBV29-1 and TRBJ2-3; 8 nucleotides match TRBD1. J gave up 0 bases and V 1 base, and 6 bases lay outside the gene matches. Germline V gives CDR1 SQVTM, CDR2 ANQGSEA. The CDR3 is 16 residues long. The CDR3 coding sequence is TGCAGCGTTGAAGGGGGGACAGGTCAGAGCACAGATACGCAGTATTTT. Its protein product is CSVEGGTGQSTDTQYF.

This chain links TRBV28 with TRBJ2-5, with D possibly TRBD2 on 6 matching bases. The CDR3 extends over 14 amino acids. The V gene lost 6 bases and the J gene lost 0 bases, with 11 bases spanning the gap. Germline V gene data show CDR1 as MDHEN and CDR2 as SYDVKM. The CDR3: CASRVTRYQETQYF. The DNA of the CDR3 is TGTGCCAGCAGAGTGACTAGGTACCAAGAGACCCAGTACTTC.

This CDR3 is CASSPSSSGTEAFF. The CDR3 bases are TGTGCCAGCTCACCGTCATCGAGTGGCACTGAAGCTTTCTTT. The genes are TRBV18 and TRBJ1-1; no clear D gene. V was clipped by 3 bases and J by 4 bases, with 12 bases between them. The CDR3 consists of 14 residues. CDR1 and CDR2 (germline): KGHSH, LQKENI. Together with reference TRBV18 and TRBJ1-1, the CDR3 gives the full variable domain: NAGVMQNPRHLVRRRGQEARLRCSPMKGHSHVYWYRQLPEEGLKFMVYLQKENIIDESGMPKERFSAEFPKEGPSILRIQQVVRGDSAAYFCASSPSSSGTEAFFGQGTRLTVV.

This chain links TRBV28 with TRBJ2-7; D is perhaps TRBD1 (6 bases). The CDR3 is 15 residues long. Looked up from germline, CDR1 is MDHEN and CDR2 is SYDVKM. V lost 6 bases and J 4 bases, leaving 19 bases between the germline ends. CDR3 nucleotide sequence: TGTGCCAGCAGGACAGAAGGGGACACCGTTTACGAGCAGTACTTC. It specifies CASRTEGDTVYEQYF.